The following is a T cell receptor (beta chain) sequence with its context. Study processing details: Reference gene primer amplification in the assay estimated nucleated cell counts. TCRdb's copy holds only in-frame clones and misses some; the assay was immunoSEQ multiplex PCR. V and J calls and clone size are copied from that table; D and trimming were computed from the DNA. Counted here are around 140,000 clones, around 88% occurring once; the ten biggest clones make up 10%. These data originate in a study of blood T cell repertoires in COVID-19. Whole-study context: Nucleic acid was either cDNA or gDNA, and it came from T cells, B-cell-depleted T cells, or PBMCs.

V was pared by 5 bases and J by 8 bases, with 4 bases of the junction left unmatched. This CDR3 comprises 13 residues. The germline CDR1 and CDR2 sequences are MNHEY and SMNVEV (reference sequence). The chain joins TRBV27 to TRBJ1-4; the match to TRBD1 covers 8 bases. Sequenced input: peripheral blood. This TCR came from a man aged 50-60 years with acute or convalescent COVID-19. The CDR3 loop is CASSTHRGEKLFF. The CDR3 DNA is TGTGCCAGCAGTACCCACAGGGGGGAAAAACTGTTTTTT.